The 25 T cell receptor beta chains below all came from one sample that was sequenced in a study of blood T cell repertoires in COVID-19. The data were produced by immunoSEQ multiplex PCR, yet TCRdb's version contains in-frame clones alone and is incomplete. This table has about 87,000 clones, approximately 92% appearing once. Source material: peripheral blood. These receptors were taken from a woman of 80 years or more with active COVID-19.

The CDR3 DNA sequence: TGTGCCAGCTCACCACCTACCGGGACAGGGGGTCAGTTCTTC. Amino acids: CASSPPTGTGGQFF. V is TRBV18 and J is TRBJ2-1; 11 nucleotides match TRBD1. Germline V gene lookup returns CDR1 KGHSH and CDR2 LQKENI. CDR3 length equals 14 residues. Trimming removed 0 bases from V and 13 bases from J; junction bases left unmatched: 5.

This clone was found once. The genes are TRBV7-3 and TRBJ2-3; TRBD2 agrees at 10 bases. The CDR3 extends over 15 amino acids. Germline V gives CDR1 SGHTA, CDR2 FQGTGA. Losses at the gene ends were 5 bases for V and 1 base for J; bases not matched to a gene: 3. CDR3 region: CASSRGLAGTDTQYF. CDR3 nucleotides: TGTGCCAGCAGCCGCGGACTAGCGGGCACAGATACGCAGTATTTT.

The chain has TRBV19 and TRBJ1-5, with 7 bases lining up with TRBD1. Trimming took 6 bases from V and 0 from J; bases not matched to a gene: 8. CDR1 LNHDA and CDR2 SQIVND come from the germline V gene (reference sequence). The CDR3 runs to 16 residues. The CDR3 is CASSLPTGASNQPQHF. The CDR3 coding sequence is TGTGCCAGTAGCCTTCCCACAGGGGCTAGCAATCAGCCCCAGCATTTT.

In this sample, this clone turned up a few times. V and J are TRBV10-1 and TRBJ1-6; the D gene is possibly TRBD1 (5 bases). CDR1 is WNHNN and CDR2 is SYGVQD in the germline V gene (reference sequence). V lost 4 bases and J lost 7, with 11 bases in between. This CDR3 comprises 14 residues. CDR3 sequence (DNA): TGCGCCAGCAGTGCGGGGGAGAGGAATTCACCCCTCCACTTT. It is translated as CASSAGERNSPLHF.

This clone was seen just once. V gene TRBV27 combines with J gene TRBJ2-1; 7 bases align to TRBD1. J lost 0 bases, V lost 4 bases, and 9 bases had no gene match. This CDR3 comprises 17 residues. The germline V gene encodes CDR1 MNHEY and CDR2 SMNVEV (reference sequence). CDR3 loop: CASSSDGQVISYNEQFF. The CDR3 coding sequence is TGTGCCAGCAGTTCCGACGGACAGGTGATCTCCTACAATGAGCAGTTCTTC.

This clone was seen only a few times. CDR3 region: CATYRGSYEQYF. Here the CDR3 DNA reads TGTGCCACTTATCGGGGTTCCTACGAGCAGTACTTC. This chain connects TRBV19 to TRBJ2-7, with a weak D call TRBD2 (5 bases). The V end was cut by 10 bases, the J end by 1 base, with 11 bases between. From germline, CDR1 is LNHDA and CDR2 SQIVND (reference sequence). The CDR3 is 12 residues long. Variable domain in full (rest from reference TRBV19 and TRBJ2-7): DGGITQSPKYLFRKEGQNVTLSCEQNLNHDAMYWYRQDPGQGLRLIYYSQIVNDFQKGDIAEGYSVSREKKESFPLTVTSAQKNPTAFYLCATYRGSYEQYFGPGTRLTVT.

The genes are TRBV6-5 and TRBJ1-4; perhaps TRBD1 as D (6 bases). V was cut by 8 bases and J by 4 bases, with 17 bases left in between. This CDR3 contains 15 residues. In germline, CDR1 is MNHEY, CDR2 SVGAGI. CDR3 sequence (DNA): TGTGCCAGCTTCCCACCAGGGGCGGGTAATGAAAAACTGTTTTTT. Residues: CASFPPGAGNEKLFF.

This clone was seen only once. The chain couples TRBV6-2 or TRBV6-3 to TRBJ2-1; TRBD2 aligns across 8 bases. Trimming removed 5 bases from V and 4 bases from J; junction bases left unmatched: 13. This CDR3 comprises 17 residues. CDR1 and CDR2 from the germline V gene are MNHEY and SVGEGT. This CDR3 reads CASSPLPAGVEYNEQFF. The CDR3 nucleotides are TGTGCCAGCAGTCCCCTACCAGCGGGAGTGGAGTACAATGAGCAGTTCTTC.

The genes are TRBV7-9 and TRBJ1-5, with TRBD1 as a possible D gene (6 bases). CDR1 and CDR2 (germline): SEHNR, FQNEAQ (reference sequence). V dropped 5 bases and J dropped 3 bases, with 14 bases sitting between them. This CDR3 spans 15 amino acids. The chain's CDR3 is CASSRGAANNQPQHF. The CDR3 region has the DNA TGTGCCAGCAGCCGGGGGGCAGCTAACAATCAGCCCCAGCATTTT.

This CDR3 is CASTGGVLGYEQYF. Written as DNA, the CDR3 is TGTGCCAGCACCGGGGGGGTGTTAGGCTACGAGCAGTACTTC. The chain joins TRBV28 to TRBJ2-7; 8 bases agree with TRBD2. Per the germline V gene, CDR1 is MDHEN and CDR2 is SYDVKM. J gave up 3 bases and V 7 bases, and 8 bases lay outside the gene matches. This CDR3 spans 14 amino acids.

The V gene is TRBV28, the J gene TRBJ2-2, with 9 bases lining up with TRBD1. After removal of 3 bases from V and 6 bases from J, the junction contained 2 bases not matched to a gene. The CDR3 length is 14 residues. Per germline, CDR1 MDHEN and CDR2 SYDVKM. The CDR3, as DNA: TGTGCCAGCAGTTTGAACAGGGGGCCCGGGGAGCTGTTTTTT. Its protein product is CASSLNRGPGELFF.

CDR3 residues: CASSLGAGGFRDTQYF. The DNA of the CDR3 is TGTGCCAGCAGCTTAGGAGCGGGAGGATTTAGAGATACGCAGTATTTT. The chain is built from TRBV7-2 and TRBJ2-3; TRBD2 matches at 9 bases. This CDR3 has 16 residues. Germline V lookup: CDR1 SGHTA, CDR2 FQGNSA. V shed 1 base and J 5 bases; nucleotides not matched to a gene: 7.

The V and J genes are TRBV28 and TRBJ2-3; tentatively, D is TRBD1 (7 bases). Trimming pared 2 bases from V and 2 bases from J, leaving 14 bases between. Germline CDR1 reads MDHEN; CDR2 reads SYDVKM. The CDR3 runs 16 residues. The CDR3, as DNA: TGTGCCAGCAGTTTAAGGGGGCGGGGCAACACAGATACGCAGTATTTT. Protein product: CASSLRGRGNTDTQYF. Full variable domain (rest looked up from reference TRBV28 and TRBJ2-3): DVKVTQSSRYLVKRTGEKVFLECVQDMDHENMFWYRQDPGLGLRLIYFSYDVKMKEKGDIPEGYSVSREKKERFSLILESASTNQTSMYLCASSLRGRGNTDTQYFGPGTRLTVL.

CDR3 nucleotide sequence: TGTGCCAGCAGCTTAAACGCGGGGAACCAAGAGACCCAGTACTTC. Translation gives CASSLNAGNQETQYF. J is TRBJ2-5 and V is TRBV7-3; D might be TRBD2 (6 bases). Between the trimmed V and J ends, which lost 1 base and 0 bases, there was a span of 9 bases. In germline, CDR1 is SGHTA, CDR2 FQGTGA. The CDR3 runs to 15 residues.

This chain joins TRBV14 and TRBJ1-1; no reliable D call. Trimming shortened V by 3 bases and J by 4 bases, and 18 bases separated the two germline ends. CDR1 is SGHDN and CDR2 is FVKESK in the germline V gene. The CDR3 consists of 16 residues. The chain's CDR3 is CASSQGQASLGTEAFF. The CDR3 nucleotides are TGTGCCAGCAGCCAGGGTCAGGCTTCTCTCGGCACTGAAGCTTTCTTT.

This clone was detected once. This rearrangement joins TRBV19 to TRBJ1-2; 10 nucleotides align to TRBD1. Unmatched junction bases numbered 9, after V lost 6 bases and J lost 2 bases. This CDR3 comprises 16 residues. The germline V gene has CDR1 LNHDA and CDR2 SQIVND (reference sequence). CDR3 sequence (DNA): TGTGCCAGTAGAAGAGGGACAGGGGATGGGAACTATGGCTACACCTTC. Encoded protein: CASRRGTGDGNYGYTF.

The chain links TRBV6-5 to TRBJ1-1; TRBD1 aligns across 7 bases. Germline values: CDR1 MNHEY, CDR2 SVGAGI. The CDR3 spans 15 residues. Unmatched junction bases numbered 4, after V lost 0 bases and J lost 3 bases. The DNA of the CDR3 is TGTGCCAGCAGTTACTCGGTACAGGGGTACACTGAAGCTTTCTTT. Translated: CASSYSVQGYTEAFF.

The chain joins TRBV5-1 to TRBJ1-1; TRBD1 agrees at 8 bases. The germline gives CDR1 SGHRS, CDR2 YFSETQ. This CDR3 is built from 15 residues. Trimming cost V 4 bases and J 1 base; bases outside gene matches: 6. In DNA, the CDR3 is TGCGCCAGCAGCATACTCACAGGGGGGAACACTGAAGCTTTCTTT. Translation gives CASSILTGGNTEAFF.

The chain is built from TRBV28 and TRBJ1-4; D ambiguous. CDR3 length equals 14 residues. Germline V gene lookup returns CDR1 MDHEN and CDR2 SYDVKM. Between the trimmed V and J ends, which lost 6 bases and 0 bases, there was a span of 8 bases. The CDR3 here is CASSSGSTNEKLFF. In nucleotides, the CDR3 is TGTGCCAGCAGCTCAGGATCAACTAATGAAAAACTGTTTTTT.

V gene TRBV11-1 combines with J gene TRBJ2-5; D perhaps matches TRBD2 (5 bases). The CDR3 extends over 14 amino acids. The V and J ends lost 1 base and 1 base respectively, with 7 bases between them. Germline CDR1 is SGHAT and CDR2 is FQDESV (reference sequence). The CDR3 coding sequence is TGTGCCAGCAGCTTAGACGGGATCCAAGAGACCCAGTACTTC. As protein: CASSLDGIQETQYF.

The CDR3 region has the DNA TGTGCCAGCAGTTCGCCCCCGTTTGGCGTAGGGGGAAATGAGCAGTTCTTC. Translated, it gives CASSSPPFGVGGNEQFF. The rearrangement links TRBV28 to TRBJ2-1; D perhaps matches TRBD1 (6 bases). Trimming took 4 bases from V and 7 from J, leaving 23 bases between them. The CDR3 runs 17 residues. Germline V gene sequence: CDR1 MDHEN, CDR2 SYDVKM.

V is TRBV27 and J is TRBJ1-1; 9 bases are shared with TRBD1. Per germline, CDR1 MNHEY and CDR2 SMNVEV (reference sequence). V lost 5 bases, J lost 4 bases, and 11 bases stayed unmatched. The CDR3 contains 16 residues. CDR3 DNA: TGTGCCAGCAGTCCGACCACAGGGGGCGTCGTCACTGAAGCTTTCTTT. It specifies CASSPTTGGVVTEAFF.

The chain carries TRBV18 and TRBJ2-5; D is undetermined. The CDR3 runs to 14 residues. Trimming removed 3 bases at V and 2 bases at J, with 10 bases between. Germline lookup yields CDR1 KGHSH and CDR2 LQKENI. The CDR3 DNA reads TGTGCCAGCTCACCCGATCTGCGACAAGAGACCCAGTACTTC. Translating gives CASSPDLRQETQYF.

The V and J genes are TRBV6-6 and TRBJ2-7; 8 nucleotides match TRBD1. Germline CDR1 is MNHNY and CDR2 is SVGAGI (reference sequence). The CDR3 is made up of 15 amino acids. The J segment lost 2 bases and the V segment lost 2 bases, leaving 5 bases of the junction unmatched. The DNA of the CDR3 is TGTGCCAGCAGTTACGAACCGGGACAGGCCTACGAGCAGTACTTC. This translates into CASSYEPGQAYEQYF.

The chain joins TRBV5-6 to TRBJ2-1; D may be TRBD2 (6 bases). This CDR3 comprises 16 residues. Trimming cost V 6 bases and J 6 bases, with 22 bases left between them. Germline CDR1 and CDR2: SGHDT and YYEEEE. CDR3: CASTHGTGLQGNEQFF. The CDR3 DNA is TGTGCCAGCACCCATGGGACGGGACTCCAGGGCAATGAGCAGTTCTTC.